This record concerns one TCR beta chain sequence. This sample also contains other DNA sequences that code for the same CDR3. How the authors handled the data: Using reference gene primer amplification, nucleated cell counts were estimated. Clones were read by immunoSEQ multiplex PCR, and TCRdb kept only the in-frame ones, dropping some. The V and J calls and clone size were taken over from that table, and D and trimming were inferred from the DNA. The data show a few hundred thousand clones, around 86% seen once. This entry belongs to a study of blood T cell repertoires in COVID-19. Study as a whole: Some COVID-19 samples were acute and others convalescent; all came from the United States, Italy and Spain. From T cells, B-cell-depleted T cells, or PBMCs came the material, which was cDNA or gDNA.

V gave up 6 bases and J gave up 4 bases; unmatched junction bases: 1. The CDR3 runs to 13 residues. The germline CDR1 and CDR2 sequences are MNHEY and SVGAGI. The receptor was isolated from a human donor in a cohort sampled during active COVID-19. The genes are TRBV6-5 and TRBJ1-3, with 9 bases that match TRBD1. The specimen sequenced was peripheral blood. In DNA, the CDR3 is TGTGCCAGCAGACAGGGGGCGGGAAACACCATATATTTT. Its protein product is CASRQGAGNTIYF.